The 23 T cell receptor beta chains below all came from one sample that was sequenced in a study of T cells in women clearing cervical HPV infection. Assay: immunoSEQ multiplex PCR; the TCRdb copy retains only in-frame clones and omits some. This sample's clone table lists about 27,000 clones. Sequencing used blood buffy coat. These receptors came from a woman aged 18-70 years with a cervical HPV16 infection that either progressed to CIN3+ or cleared (not recorded which).

As concerns this clone: The read comes to an end 3 residues before the CDR3 does, leaving the germline J gene to fill in the end. This chain uses TRBV7-9 with TRBJ1-1; D is unclear. CDR3 length equals 14 residues. From germline, CDR1 is SEHNR and CDR2 FQNEAQ (reference sequence). The CDR3: CASSSQGSYSQAFF. CDR3 DNA (partial): TGTGCCAGCAGCTCCCAAGGGTCTTACTCCCAA.

Of note for this clone: The read ends 3 residues before the CDR3 terminus; that terminus is restored from the germline J gene. The chain carries TRBV18 and TRBJ2-3; weak D call: TRBD1 (5 bases). This CDR3 has 16 amino acids. Germline V gives CDR1 KGHSH, CDR2 LQKENI. CDR3 loop: CASSPPVRQSQETQYF. The part of the CDR3 DNA that was read is TGTGCCAGCTCACCACCGGTCCGACAGTCCCAAGAGACG.

Concerning this clone: The read finishes 3 residues shy of the CDR3 end, and the germline J gene is used to complete it. V is TRBV5-6 and J is TRBJ2-7; TRBD1 is a possible D gene (6 bases). CDR3 size: 15 residues. Deletions cut 1 base from V and 0 bases from J, with 11 bases between. The germline V gene has CDR1 SGHDT and CDR2 YYEEEE. CDR3: CASSLPRDTSYEQYF. Incomplete CDR3 DNA: TGTGCCAGCAGCTTGCCCCGGGACACCTCCTACGAG.

Remarks on this clone: The read ends 3 residues early relative to the CDR3; the germline J gene fills the gap. This chain joins TRBV30 and TRBJ2-3; D is unresolved. The V gene's germline CDR1 is GTSNPN and CDR2 SVGIG (reference sequence). The CDR3 has 13 amino acids. CDR3 DNA, as far as it was read: TGTGCCTGGAGGGGCAGTAACAATCAGCCG. This sequence encodes CAWRGSNNQP. The CDR3 as a whole reads CAWRGSNNQPQYF. The full variable domain, rest sourced from reference TRBV30 and TRBJ2-3, is SQTIHQWPATLVQPVGSPLSLECTVEGTSNPNLYWYRQAAGRGLQLLFYSVGIGQISSEVPQNLSASRPQDRQFILSSKKLLLSDSGFYLCAWRGSNNQPQYFGPGTRLTVL.

A word on this clone: The read ends 3 residues early relative to the CDR3; the germline J gene fills the gap. The chain links TRBV20-1 to TRBJ1-6; D is unresolved. This CDR3 is built from 14 residues. The V gene's germline CDR1 is DFQATT and CDR2 SNEGSKA (reference sequence). V was pared by 1 base and J by 8 bases, with 12 bases between. CDR3 DNA, as far as it was read: TGCAGTGCTAGAGGGCAGAGTCCCGATTCACCC. This translates into CSARGQSPDSP. The entire CDR3 protein reads CSARGQSPDSPLHF.

Of note for this clone: The DNA ends 3 residues before the CDR3 does, and the rest of the CDR3 is filled in from the germline J gene. The rearrangement links TRBV29-1 to TRBJ2-1; TRBD1 is a possible D gene (5 bases). V lost 3 bases, J lost 2 bases, and 8 bases lay in between. CDR1 is SQVTM, CDR2 ANQGSEA, per germline. The CDR3 is 13 residues long. CDR3: CSVDSGTYNEQFF. CDR3 DNA (partial): TGCAGCGTTGATTCAGGGACCTACAATGAG.

Concerning this clone itself: The read finishes 3 residues shy of the CDR3 end, and the germline J gene is used to complete it. The chain recombines TRBV11-3 with TRBJ2-3, with a weak D call TRBD2 (6 bases). V was trimmed by 5 bases and J by 2 bases, leaving 14 bases between them. The CDR3 covers 15 residues. CDR1 is SGHNT, CDR2 YENEEA, per germline. The CDR3 loop reads CASSRLVVTTDTQYF. The sequenced part of the CDR3 DNA is TGTGCCAGCAGCCGACTAGTGGTAACCACAGATACG.

On this clone: The observed sequence ends 3 residues before the CDR3 terminus, with the missing tail filled in from the germline J gene. The chain combines TRBV7-9 with TRBJ1-1; no definite D call. V was shortened by 5 bases and J by 0 bases, with 10 bases between the two germline ends. CDR3 length: 14 residues. Germline values: CDR1 SEHNR, CDR2 FQNEAQ (reference sequence). The CDR3 DNA, read in part, is TGTGCCAGCAGCAAAGGTGAGGTGAACACTGAA. It specifies CASSKGEVNTE. The full CDR3 sequence reads CASSKGEVNTEAFF. Full variable domain (outside the CDR3, taken from reference TRBV7-9 and TRBJ1-1): DTGVSQNPRHKITKRGQNVTFRCDPISEHNRLYWYRQTLGQGPEFLTYFQNEAQLEKSRLLSDRFSAERPKGSFSTLEIQRTEQGDSAMYLCASSKGEVNTEAFFGQGTRLTVV.

Remarks on this clone: The CDR3 end is not reached by the read, which stops 3 residues before it; the germline J gene fills it in. The chain employs TRBV20-1 and TRBJ2-3; the match to TRBD2 covers 7 bases. V was pared by 0 bases and J by 2 bases, with 5 bases of the junction left unmatched. The CDR3 is made up of 15 amino acids. Germline V CDR1 and CDR2: DFQATT, SNEGSKA (reference sequence). CDR3 protein: CSAREMRETTDTQYF. The CDR3 DNA, read in part, is TGCAGTGCTAGAGAGATGCGGGAGACCACAGATACG.

CDR3 bases read: TGTGCCATCAGAAACAGGGGGTTAAACACTGAA. Protein sequence: CAIRNRGLNTE. Given in full, the CDR3 is CAIRNRGLNTEAFF. V is TRBV10-3 and J is TRBJ1-1; TRBD1 agrees at 8 bases. The read finishes 3 residues shy of the CDR3 end, and the germline J gene is used to complete it. The V gene's germline CDR1 is ENHRY and CDR2 SYGVKD. The trim removed 6 bases at V and 2 bases at J, leaving 5 bases unmatched. This CDR3 is built from 14 residues.

Turning to this clone: The read falls 3 residues short of the CDR3 end, and the missing part is taken from the germline J gene. The chain links TRBV29-1 to TRBJ2-5; 12 nucleotides align to TRBD2. With 4 bases clipped from V and 1 base from J, the junction kept 1 base outside the gene matches. The CDR3 spans 14 residues. CDR1 and CDR2 from the germline V gene are SQVTM and ANQGSEA. CDR3 amino acids: CSVGTSGVQETQYF. The sequenced CDR3 bases are TGCAGCGTTGGGACTAGCGGGGTCCAAGAGACC.

Comment on this clone: The read ends 3 residues shy of where the CDR3 ends; the end is completed using the germline J gene. The chain uses TRBV7-2 and TRBJ1-1; D is perhaps TRBD1 (5 bases). This CDR3 has 13 amino acids. Germline V lookup: CDR1 SGHTA, CDR2 FQGNSA. Trimming took off 5 bases at V and 2 bases at J, with 9 bases between the two ends. The sequenced part of the CDR3 DNA is TGTGCCAGCAGCCGACAGATTAACACTGAA. The encoded protein is CASSRQINTE. The complete CDR3 reads CASSRQINTEAFF.

About this clone itself: The CDR3 goes on 3 residues after the read ends, and that part is filled in from the germline J gene. This chain joins TRBV6-2 or TRBV6-3 and TRBJ2-7, with 11 bases matching TRBD2. Trimming took 5 bases from V and 2 from J; bases not matched to a gene: 8. CDR1 is MNHEY and CDR2 is SVGEGT in the germline V gene. The CDR3 runs 16 residues. Here the CDR3 reads CASSQIGTSGTYEQYF. Partial CDR3 DNA: TGTGCCAGCAGTCAAATCGGGACTAGCGGCACCTACGAG.

Of note for this clone: The CDR3 is cut off 3 residues early in the read; its end comes from the germline J gene. This chain connects TRBV30 to TRBJ2-7, with D unclear. The germline V and J ends were trimmed by 4 bases and 6 bases, with 16 bases remaining between them. The CDR3 is 13 residues long. The germline gives CDR1 GTSNPN, CDR2 SVGIG (reference sequence). The CDR3 DNA, read in part, is TGTGCCTGGACCCCTTATGTCGGTGCCGAG. This codes for CAWTPYVGAE. The whole CDR3 reads CAWTPYVGAEQYF.

With regard to this clone: The CDR3 is cut off 3 residues early in the read; its end comes from the germline J gene. The chain employs TRBV7-3 and TRBJ2-2; 7 nucleotides match TRBD2. The ends lost 2 bases at V and 5 bases at J; junction bases unmatched: 8. Germline assignment: CDR1 SGHTA and CDR2 FQGTGA. The CDR3 runs to 16 residues. The covered CDR3 bases are TGTGCCAGCAGCTTACGGGGGGACCAGCGGACCGGGGAG. Translating it yields CASSLRGDQRTGE. The whole CDR3 sequence is CASSLRGDQRTGELFF.

As to this clone: The read is 3 residues too short to cover the CDR3 end, so that end is filled in from the germline J gene. The chain uses TRBV18 and TRBJ2-2, with a tentative D call TRBD2 (5 bases). Germline V gene data show CDR1 as KGHSH and CDR2 as LQKENI. The CDR3 is made up of 15 amino acids. CDR3 DNA, as far as it was read: TGTGCCAGCTCTATCGGGGAAGGGTTTCGGTCACCG. It encodes CASSIGEGFRSP. The whole CDR3 sequence reads CASSIGEGFRSPLFF.

About this clone itself: The sequenced fragment ends 3 residues before the CDR3 boundary, so the rest is inferred from the germline J gene. This chain joins TRBV10-2 and TRBJ2-2; D is perhaps TRBD2 (5 bases). The CDR3 sequence is 12 residues long. Germline CDR1 and CDR2: WSHSY and SAAADI. CDR3 amino acids: CASSRTEEKLFF. The CDR3 bases that were read are TGCGCCAGCAGCCGGACTGAGGAAAAG.

The sequenced part of the CDR3 DNA is TGTGCCAGCAGCTTGAAGCGGGAACAAGAGACC. Protein sequence: CASSLKREQET. The CDR3 in full is CASSLKREQETQYF. The chain has TRBV5-4 and TRBJ2-5; 7 bases map to TRBD2. The observed sequence ends 3 residues before the CDR3 terminus, with the missing tail filled in from the germline J gene. Germline lookup yields CDR1 SGHNT and CDR2 YYREEE (reference sequence). The V and J ends lost 1 base and 2 bases, in that order; junction bases with no gene match: 2. CDR3 length: 14 residues.

With regard to this clone: The read gets to within 3 residues of the CDR3 end, and the germline J gene fills in the rest. The chain couples TRBV28 to TRBJ2-7, with D perhaps matching TRBD2 (5 bases). Germline V CDR1 and CDR2: MDHEN, SYDVKM. V shed 7 bases and J shed 0 bases, with 16 bases lying between them. The CDR3 runs to 15 residues. The CDR3 reads CASNQHLSGSYEQYF. The part of the CDR3 DNA that was read is TGTGCCAGCAACCAACACCTCAGCGGCTCCTACGAG.

Comment on this clone: The sequence runs out 3 residues before the end of the CDR3; the remainder is reconstructed from the germline J gene. V and J are TRBV19 and TRBJ1-4; a weak D match, TRBD1 (6 bases). In germline, CDR1 is LNHDA, CDR2 SQIVND (reference sequence). This CDR3 contains 15 residues. This CDR3 reads CASRAGGADNSPLFF. Incomplete CDR3 DNA: TGTGCCAGTAGAGCGGGGGGCGCCGATAATTCACCA.

About this clone: With the read ending 3 residues before the CDR3 end, the germline J gene is used to fill in that end. This chain connects TRBV11-2 to TRBJ2-3, with 10 nucleotides matching TRBD1. Germline CDR1 reads SGHAT; CDR2 reads FQNNGV. After removal of 3 bases from V and 5 bases from J, the junction contained 5 bases not matched to a gene. The CDR3 is made up of 15 amino acids. CDR3 in amino acids: CASSLTGGVLDTQYF. Incomplete CDR3 DNA: TGTGCCAGCAGCTTGACAGGGGGCGTCTTAGATACG.

Notes on this clone: The read finishes 3 residues shy of the CDR3 end, and the germline J gene is used to complete it. The V gene is TRBV7-2, the J gene TRBJ2-7; TRBD2 might be the D (6 bases). Germline V gene sequence: CDR1 SGHTA, CDR2 FQGNSA. V was clipped by 0 bases and J by 4 bases, with 10 bases between them. This CDR3 has 14 amino acids. CDR3 DNA (partial): TGTGCCAGCAGCTTAGCCAGCGGGTCTTACGAG. Residues: CASSLASGSYE. The whole CDR3 protein reads CASSLASGSYEQYF.

As concerns this clone: The read ends 3 residues early relative to the CDR3; the germline J gene fills the gap. The rearrangement joins TRBV5-1 to TRBJ2-1; D may be TRBD2 (6 bases). Trimming took off 2 bases at V and 5 bases at J, with 8 bases between the two ends. This CDR3 has 13 amino acids. In germline, CDR1 is SGHRS, CDR2 YFSETQ. This CDR3 reads CASSFGGNNEQFF. CDR3 DNA (partial): TGCGCCAGCAGCTTTGGCGGGAACAATGAG.